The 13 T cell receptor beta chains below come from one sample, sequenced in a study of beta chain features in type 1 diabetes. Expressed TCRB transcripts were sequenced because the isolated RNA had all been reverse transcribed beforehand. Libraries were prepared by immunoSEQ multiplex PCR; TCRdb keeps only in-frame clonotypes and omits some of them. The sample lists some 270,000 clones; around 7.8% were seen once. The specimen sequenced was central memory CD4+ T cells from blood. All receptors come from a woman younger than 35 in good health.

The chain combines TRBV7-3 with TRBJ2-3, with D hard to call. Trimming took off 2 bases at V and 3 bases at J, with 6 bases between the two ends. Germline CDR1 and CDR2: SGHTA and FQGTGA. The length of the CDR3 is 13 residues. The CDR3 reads CASSLSGTDTQYF. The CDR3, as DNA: TGTGCCAGCAGCTTATCCGGGACAGATACGCAGTATTTT.

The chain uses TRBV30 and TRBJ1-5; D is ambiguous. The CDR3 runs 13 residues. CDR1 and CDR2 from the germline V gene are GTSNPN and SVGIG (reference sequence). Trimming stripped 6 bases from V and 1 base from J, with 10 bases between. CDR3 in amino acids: CACSAGSNQPQHF. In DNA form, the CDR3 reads TGTGCCTGCTCGGCGGGGAGCAATCAGCCCCAGCATTTT.

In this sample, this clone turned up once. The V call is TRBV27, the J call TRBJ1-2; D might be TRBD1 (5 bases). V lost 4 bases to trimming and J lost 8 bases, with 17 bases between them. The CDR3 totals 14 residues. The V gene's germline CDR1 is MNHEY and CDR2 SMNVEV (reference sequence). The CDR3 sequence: CASSSRLLRGGYTF. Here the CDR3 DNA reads TGTGCCAGCAGTTCAAGGCTTCTGAGGGGAGGCTACACCTTC.

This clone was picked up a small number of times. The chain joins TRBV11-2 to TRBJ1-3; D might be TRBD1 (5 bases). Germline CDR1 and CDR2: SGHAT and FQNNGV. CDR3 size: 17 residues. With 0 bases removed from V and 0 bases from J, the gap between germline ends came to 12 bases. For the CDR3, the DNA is TGTGCCAGCAGCTTAGAAGGAGGGACCGACTCTGGAAACACCATATATTTT. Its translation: CASSLEGGTDSGNTIYF.

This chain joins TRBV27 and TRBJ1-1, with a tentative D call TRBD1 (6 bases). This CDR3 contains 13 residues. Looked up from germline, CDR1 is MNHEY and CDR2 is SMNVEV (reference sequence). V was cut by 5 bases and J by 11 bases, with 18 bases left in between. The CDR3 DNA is TGTGCCAGCAGTCCGTCACAGGGTCGGGGTGCTTTCTTT. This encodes CASSPSQGRGAFF.

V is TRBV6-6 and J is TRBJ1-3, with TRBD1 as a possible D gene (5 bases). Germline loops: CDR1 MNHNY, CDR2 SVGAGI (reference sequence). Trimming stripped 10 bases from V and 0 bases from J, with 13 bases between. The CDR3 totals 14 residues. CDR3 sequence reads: CATRQLSSGNTIYF. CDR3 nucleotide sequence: TGTGCCACAAGACAGTTGAGCTCTGGAAACACCATATATTTT.

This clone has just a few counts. The DNA of the CDR3 is TGTGCCATCTCGGCCCTCCAAGAGACCCAGTACTTC. Translated: CAISALQETQYF. The chain is built from TRBV10-3 and TRBJ2-5; no reliable D call. This CDR3 is built from 12 residues. Germline V gives CDR1 ENHRY, CDR2 SYGVKD. V was cut by 8 bases and J by 1 base, with 8 bases left in between.

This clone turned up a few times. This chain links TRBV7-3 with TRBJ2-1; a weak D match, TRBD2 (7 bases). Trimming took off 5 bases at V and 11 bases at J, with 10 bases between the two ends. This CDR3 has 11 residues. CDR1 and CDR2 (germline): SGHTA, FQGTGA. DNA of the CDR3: TGTGCCAGCAGCCCGGGGGGCAAGCAGTTCTTC. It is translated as CASSPGGKQFF.

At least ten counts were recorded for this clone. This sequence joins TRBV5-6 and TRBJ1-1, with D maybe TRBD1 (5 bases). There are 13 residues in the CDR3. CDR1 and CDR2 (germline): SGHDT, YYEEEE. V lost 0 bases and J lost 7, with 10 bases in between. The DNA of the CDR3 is TGTGCCAGCAGCTTGGACAGGTCCCTTGAAGCTTTCTTT. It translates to CASSLDRSLEAFF.

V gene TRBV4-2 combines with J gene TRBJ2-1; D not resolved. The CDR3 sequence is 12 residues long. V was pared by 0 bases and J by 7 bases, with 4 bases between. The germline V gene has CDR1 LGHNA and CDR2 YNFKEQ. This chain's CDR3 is CASSQEVNEQFF. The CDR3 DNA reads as TGTGCCAGCAGCCAAGAAGTAAATGAGCAGTTCTTC.

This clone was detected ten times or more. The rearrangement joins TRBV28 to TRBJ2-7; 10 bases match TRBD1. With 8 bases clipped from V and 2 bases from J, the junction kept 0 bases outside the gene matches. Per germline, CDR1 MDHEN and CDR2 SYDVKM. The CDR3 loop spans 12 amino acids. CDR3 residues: CASGQGAYEQYF. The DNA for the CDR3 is TGTGCCAGCGGACAGGGGGCCTACGAGCAGTACTTC. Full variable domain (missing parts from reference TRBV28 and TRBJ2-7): DVKVTQSSRYLVKRTGEKVFLECVQDMDHENMFWYRQDPGLGLRLIYFSYDVKMKEKGDIPEGYSVSREKKERFSLILESASTNQTSMYLCASGQGAYEQYFGPGTRLTVT.

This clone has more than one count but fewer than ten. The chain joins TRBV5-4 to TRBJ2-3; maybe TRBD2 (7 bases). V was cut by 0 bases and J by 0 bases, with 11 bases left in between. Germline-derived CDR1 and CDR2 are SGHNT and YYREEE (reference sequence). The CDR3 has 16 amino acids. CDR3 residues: CASSLEAGASTDTQYF. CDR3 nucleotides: TGTGCCAGCAGCTTGGAGGCGGGGGCTAGCACAGATACGCAGTATTTT.

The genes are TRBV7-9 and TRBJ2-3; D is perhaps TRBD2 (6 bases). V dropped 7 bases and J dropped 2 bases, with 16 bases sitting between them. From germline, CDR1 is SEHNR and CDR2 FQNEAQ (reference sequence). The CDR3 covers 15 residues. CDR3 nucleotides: TGTGCCAGCACCCCCCGGGACTTTCCCACAGATACGCAGTATTTT. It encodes CASTPRDFPTDTQYF.